The 2 T cell receptor beta chains given below trace back to one sample, sequenced in a study of blood T cell repertoires in COVID-19. TCRdb keeps only in-frame clones here, not all; method: immunoSEQ multiplex PCR. The repertoire holds 300,000 to 350,000 clones, with around 90% as singletons. Sequences were obtained from peripheral blood. These receptors originate from a woman between 40 and 55 years old with COVID-19, enrolled during active disease.

This clone appeared once. V is TRBV28 and J is TRBJ1-3; 7 positions agree with TRBD1. J gave up 4 bases and V 4 bases, and 4 bases lay outside the gene matches. This CDR3 comprises 14 residues. Germline V lookup: CDR1 MDHEN, CDR2 SYDVKM. CDR3 region: CASSSGTVGNTIYF. The CDR3 region has the DNA TGTGCCAGCAGTTCCGGGACAGTAGGAAACACCATATATTTT.

The chain links TRBV12-3 or TRBV12-4 to TRBJ2-7; 11 nucleotides line up with TRBD2. The CDR3 consists of 12 residues. Unmatched junction bases numbered 5, after V lost 6 bases and J lost 10 bases. The CDR3 sequence: CASRRTSGSQYF. Written as DNA, the CDR3 is TGTGCCAGCAGAAGGACTAGCGGGTCTCAGTACTTC.